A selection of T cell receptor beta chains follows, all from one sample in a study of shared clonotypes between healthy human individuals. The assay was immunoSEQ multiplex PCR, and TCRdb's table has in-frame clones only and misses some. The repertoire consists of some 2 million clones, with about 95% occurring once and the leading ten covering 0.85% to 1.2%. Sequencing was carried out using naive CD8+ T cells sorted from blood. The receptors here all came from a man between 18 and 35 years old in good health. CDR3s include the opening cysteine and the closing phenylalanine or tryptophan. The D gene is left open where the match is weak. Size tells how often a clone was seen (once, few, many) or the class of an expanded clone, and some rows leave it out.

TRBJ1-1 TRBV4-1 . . CASSQVVHDTEAFF TGCGCCAGCAGCCAAGTTGTGCACGACACTGAAGCTTTCTTT
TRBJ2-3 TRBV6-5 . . CASSNGDTQYF TGTGCCAGCAGTAACGGGGATACGCAGTATTTT
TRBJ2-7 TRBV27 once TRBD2 CASRSLAGGLFSYEQYF TGTGCCAGCAGATCACTAGCGGGAGGCCTTTTCTCCTACGAGCAGTACTTC
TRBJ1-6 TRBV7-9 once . CASSAPGPSSSPLHF TGTGCCAGCAGCGCACCGGGACCTAGTAGTTCACCCCTCCACTTT
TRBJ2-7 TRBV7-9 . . CASSPSGATPYEQYF TGTGCCAGCAGCCCCTCCGGCGCTACCCCCTACGAGCAGTACTTC
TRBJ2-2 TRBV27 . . CASSLAGGGTGELFF TGTGCCAGCAGTTTGGCAGGGGGGGGAACCGGGGAGCTGTTTTTT
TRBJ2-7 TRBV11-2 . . CASATGYEQYF TGTGCCAGCGCAACTGGTTACGAGCAGTACTTC
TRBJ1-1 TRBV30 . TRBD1 CAWMGQGTEAFF TGTGCCTGGATGGGACAGGGCACTGAAGCTTTCTTT
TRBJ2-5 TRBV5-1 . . CASSLALGMEETQYF TGCGCCAGCAGCTTGGCGCTAGGAATGGAAGAGACCCAGTACTTC
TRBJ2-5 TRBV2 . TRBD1 CAIWTGGETQYF TGTGCCATTTGGACAGGGGGTGAGACCCAGTACTTC
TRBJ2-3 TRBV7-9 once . CASSQIGGTDTQYF TGTGCCAGCAGCCAAATTGGGGGCACAGATACGCAGTATTTT
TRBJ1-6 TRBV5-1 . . CASSLEVGRDIRYSPLHF TGCGCCAGCAGCTTGGAGGTCGGCCGGGACATCCGTTATTCACCCCTCCACTTT